These T cell receptor beta chains were read from a single sample in a study of blood T cell repertoires in COVID-19. Sequencing used immunoSEQ multiplex PCR; TCRdb keeps in-frame clones, though not all of them. The sample shows 45,000 or so clones, around nine tenths of them seen only once. What was sequenced was peripheral blood. The source is a man aged 40-50 years with COVID-19, enrolled during active disease. Both conserved end residues are part of each CDR3. The D gene is left open where the match is weak. The size of a clone is reported for some rows only, either as once, few or many, or as a class for expanded clones.

V	J	size	D	CDR3	DNA
TRBV5-1	TRBJ2-3	-	-	CASSLALALTDTQYF	TGCGCCAGCAGCTTGGCTCTAGCGCTCACAGATACGCAGTATTTT
TRBV10-3	TRBJ1-2	few	-	CAISDPGTLDYYGYTF	TGTGCCATCAGCGACCCCGGGACATTGGATTACTATGGCTACACCTTC
TRBV18	TRBJ2-6	-	-	CASSQDVRDLNVLTF	TGTGCCAGCTCACAAGACGTACGGGACTTAAACGTCCTGACTTTC
TRBV7-9	TRBJ2-5	-	-	CASSLNSGMETQYF	TGTGCCAGCAGCTTAAATTCGGGGATGGAGACCCAGTACTTC
TRBV28	TRBJ1-6	-	-	CAWRDGNSPLHF	TGTGCCTGGCGGGATGGGAATTCACCCCTCCACTTT
TRBV7-9	TRBJ2-7	once	-	CASAGAALAFF	TGTGCCAGCGCGGGTGCGGCCCTGGCGTTCTTC
TRBV3-1/TRBV3-2	TRBJ1-5	few	-	CASSQDRISQPQHF	TGTGCCAGCAGCCAAGACAGGATTTCCCAGCCCCAGCATTTT
TRBV6-1	TRBJ2-6	-	TRBD1	CASSVIQGAGSGANVLTF	TGTGCCAGCAGTGTAATACAGGGGGCCGGCTCTGGGGCCAACGTCCTGACTTTC
TRBV6-6	TRBJ1-1	-	-	CASNRAFPIEAFF	TGTGCCAGCAACAGGGCGTTCCCAATAGAAGCTTTCTTT
TRBV19	TRBJ1-5	-	-	CASSIGVGAAHF	TGTGCCAGTAGTATAGGGGTGGGGGCCGCGCATTTT
TRBV6-6	TRBJ2-5	-	-	CASSSEATQYF	TGTGCCAGCAGTTCCGAGGCGACCCAGTACTTC
TRBV20-1	TRBJ1-2	-	-	CSAWRGGYTF	TGCAGTGCCTGGAGGGGTGGCTACACCTTC
TRBV30	TRBJ1-2	few	-	CAWSARGFYGYTF	TGTGCCTGGAGTGCCAGGGGTTTCTATGGCTACACCTTC
TRBV7-8	TRBJ2-1	-	TRBD2	CASSPLAGGLYEQFF	TGTGCCAGCAGCCCCTTAGCGGGAGGTCTTTATGAGCAGTTCTTC
TRBV6-6	TRBJ2-1	-	TRBD1	CASSATQGAYNEQFF	TGTGCCAGCAGTGCAACACAGGGGGCTTACAATGAGCAGTTCTTC
TRBV5-4	TRBJ1-2	medium-sized	TRBD1	CASSFPRTGGYGYTF	TGTGCCAGCAGCTTCCCCCGGACAGGTGGATATGGCTACACCTTC
TRBV28	TRBJ1-2	-	-	CASRIEGHLGYTF	TGTGCCAGCAGGATTGAGGGACATCTAGGCTACACCTTC
TRBV18	TRBJ2-3	-	TRBD2	CASRPGLAGRTDTQYF	TGTGCCAGTAGACCTGGACTAGCGGGGCGGACAGATACGCAGTATTTT
TRBV2	TRBJ1-6	-	-	CASSENSRGYNSPLHF	TGTGCCAGCAGTGAAAATTCTAGGGGTTATAATTCACCCCTCCACTTT
TRBV18	TRBJ1-1	-	-	CASSPLRGVAEAFF	TGTGCCAGCTCACCCCTCCGGGGTGTGGCTGAAGCTTTCTTT
TRBV2	TRBJ1-3	few	-	CASREQGPISGNTIYF	TGTGCCAGCAGGGAGCAGGGCCCGATCTCTGGAAACACCATATATTTT
TRBV19	TRBJ2-1	-	TRBD1	CASSMGTGQGGYYNEQFF	TGTGCCAGTAGTATGGGTACAGGACAGGGGGGATACTACAATGAGCAGTTCTTC
TRBV11-3	TRBJ2-2	-	-	CASTEVAANTGELFF	TGTGCCAGCACCGAGGTAGCGGCAAACACCGGGGAGCTGTTTTTT
TRBV19	TRBJ1-2	-	-	CASSIGPGGGDGYTF	TGTGCCAGTAGTATAGGACCGGGAGGTGGGGATGGCTACACCTTC
TRBV2	TRBJ2-3	-	TRBD2	CASRYRTSGTDTQYF	TGTGCCAGCAGGTATCGGACTAGCGGCACAGATACGCAGTATTTT
TRBV2	TRBJ1-2	-	TRBD1	CASSESPRDSRYTF	TGTGCCAGCAGTGAATCCCCCCGGGACAGCCGCTACACCTTC
TRBV24-1	TRBJ1-1	-	TRBD1	CATSDSDRFSEAFF	TGTGCCACCAGTGACTCGGACAGGTTCTCTGAAGCTTTCTTT
TRBV14	TRBJ2-5	-	TRBD2	CASSPGEWREVMETQYF	TGTGCCAGCAGCCCCGGAGAATGGCGGGAGGTTATGGAGACCCAGTACTTC
TRBV7-2	TRBJ1-1	-	-	CASSLDRNTEAFF	TGTGCCAGCAGCTTAGACAGGAACACTGAAGCTTTCTTT
TRBV7-3	TRBJ1-1	-	-	CASSPIQGLGTEAFF	TGTGCCAGCAGCCCGATACAGGGTTTGGGCACTGAAGCTTTCTTT
TRBV19	TRBJ1-5	-	-	CASSMGQTNQPQHF	TGTGCCAGTAGTATGGGGCAGACCAATCAGCCCCAGCATTTT
TRBV6-6	TRBJ2-2	-	-	CASSYRQNTGELFF	TGTGCCAGCAGTTACCGACAGAACACCGGGGAGCTGTTTTTT
TRBV5-1	TRBJ2-7	-	TRBD1	CASSLRQGSYEQYF	TGCGCCAGCAGCTTACGACAGGGTTCCTACGAGCAGTACTTC
TRBV2	TRBJ1-5	-	TRBD1	CASSARQGYQPQHF	TGTGCCAGCAGTGCCAGACAGGGTTATCAGCCCCAGCATTTT
TRBV7-9	TRBJ1-2	-	TRBD1	CASSLRQGASYGYTF	TGTGCCAGCAGCTTAAGGCAGGGGGCAAGTTATGGCTACACCTTC
TRBV27	TRBJ2-3	-	TRBD1	CASSLWGGTGGTDTQYF	TGTGCCAGCAGTTTATGGGGGGGGACAGGGGGTACAGATACGCAGTATTTT
TRBV7-2	TRBJ2-1	-	TRBD2	CASSARTSGYNEQFF	TGTGCCAGCAGCGCTAGGACTAGCGGATACAATGAGCAGTTCTTC
TRBV5-1	TRBJ1-4	few	TRBD1	CASSPGQGTATNEKLFF	TGCGCCAGCAGCCCGGGACAGGGGACCGCAACTAATGAAAAACTGTTTTTT
TRBV11-3	TRBJ2-5	-	TRBD1	CASSQTGTQGQETQYF	TGTGCCAGCAGCCAAACCGGGACACAGGGGCAAGAGACCCAGTACTTC
TRBV3-1/TRBV3-2	TRBJ1-4	once	-	CASSRGRSDEKLFF	TGTGCCAGCAGCCGGGGCAGGTCCGACGAAAAACTGTTTTTT
TRBV18	TRBJ2-5	-	-	CASSHGQFQETQYF	TGTGCCAGCTCCCATGGACAGTTTCAGGAGACCCAGTACTTC
TRBV7-9	TRBJ1-3	once	TRBD1	CASSLEGAVGNTIYF	TGTGCCAGCAGCTTGGAGGGGGCAGTCGGAAACACCATATATTTT
TRBV28	TRBJ2-2	-	TRBD1	CASSSRTGNTGELFF	TGTGCCAGCAGTTCCAGGACAGGGAACACCGGGGAGCTGTTTTTT
TRBV19	TRBJ2-3	-	TRBD2	CASSISLTSGYSDTQYF	TGTGCCAGTAGTATATCTTTGACTAGCGGGTACTCAGATACGCAGTATTTT
TRBV19	TRBJ2-5	-	-	CASSMNQAGGTQYF	TGTGCCAGTAGTATGAATCAGGCCGGTGGGACCCAGTACTTC
TRBV2	TRBJ2-1	-	-	CASSVGSHNEQFF	TGTGCCAGCAGTGTTGGTAGCCACAATGAGCAGTTCTTC
TRBV11-2	TRBJ2-7	-	TRBD2	CASRGRGSYEQYF	TGTGCCAGCAGGGGGAGGGGCTCCTACGAGCAGTACTTC
TRBV15	TRBJ2-7	-	-	CATSSLRAGEQYF	TGTGCCACCAGCAGCCTCAGGGCGGGGGAGCAGTACTTC
TRBV7-8	TRBJ1-5	-	TRBD1	CASSLATHRVTGLGNQPQHF	TGTGCCAGCAGCTTAGCCACACACCGCGTGACAGGGTTGGGCAATCAGCCCCAGCATTTT
TRBV2	TRBJ1-2	-	TRBD1	CASSGDSPFFYGYTF	TGTGCCAGCAGTGGGGACAGCCCTTTTTTCTATGGCTACACCTTC
TRBV9	TRBJ2-6	medium-sized	-	CASSEWGDGANVLTF	TGTGCCAGCAGCGAATGGGGAGACGGGGCCAACGTCCTGACTTTC
TRBV5-6	TRBJ1-4	-	TRBD1	CASSSDRAGEKLFF	TGTGCCAGCAGCTCGGACAGGGCGGGTGAAAAACTGTTTTTT